This TCR beta chain is from a study of shared clonotypes between healthy human individuals. Study information: The donor group consisted of two women and a few men, aged 18 to 49. Study-level findings and limits: A few donors had roughly 5.2% of their naive CD4 clonotypes in common. Sequencing depth was expected to influence donor clonotype sharing.

The deep-level immunoSEQ assay was used. Method: immunoSEQ multiplex PCR; TCRdb's copy keeps in-frame clones and lacks some. The data show under 200,000 clones, with roughly 91% seen just once and approximately 0.07% held by the top ten. To note about this clone: Its matching antigen is unknown.

The TCR was taken from a woman under 40 in good health. The sample was naive CD4+ T cells sorted from blood. Specified subset: CD45RA+ positively selected.

CDR3: CASSPGTSGRYEQYF. CDR3 DNA: TGTGCCAGCAGCCCCGGGACTAGCGGGAGGTACGAGCAGTACTTC. The chain employs TRBV7-6 and TRBJ2-5, with TRBD2 matching 15 bases. The J call is in doubt because the DNA end fits TRBJ2-7 better. The CDR3 consists of 15 residues. CDR1 is SGHVS and CDR2 is FNYEAQ in the germline V gene.